This TCR beta chain was observed in a study of blood T cell repertoires in COVID-19. Across the whole study: Researchers got acute and convalescent COVID-19 samples from the United States, Italy and Spain. Nucleic acid was either cDNA or gDNA, and it came from T cells, B-cell-depleted T cells, or PBMCs.

Authors' processing steps: The authors estimated nucleated cell counts from reference gene primer amplification. Clones were read by immunoSEQ multiplex PCR, and TCRdb kept only the in-frame ones, dropping some. The V and J calls and clone size come from that table; D and trimming were worked out from the DNA. The data hold about 190,000 clones, with around 85% observed a single time. The V gene's germline CDR1 is SGHAT and CDR2 FQNNGV. The V and J ends lost 6 bases and 2 bases respectively, with 10 bases between them. There are 13 residues in the CDR3. The sample holds a few counts of this clone. Other DNA sequences in this sample translate to the same CDR3.

The chain recombines TRBV11-2 with TRBJ1-2; D is unresolved. This receptor was taken from a man between 25 and 39 years old with acute or convalescent COVID-19. Sample: peripheral blood. CDR3 loop: CASSPDGNYGYTF. The CDR3 nucleotides are TGTGCCAGCAGTCCCGACGGGAACTATGGCTACACCTTC. The whole variable domain, remainder taken from reference TRBV11-2 and TRBJ1-2, is EAGVAQSPRYKIIEKRQSVAFWCNPISGHATLYWYQQILGQGPKLLIQFQNNGVVDDSQLPKDRFSAERLKGVDSTLKIQPAKLEDSAVYLCASSPDGNYGYTFGSGTRLTVV.